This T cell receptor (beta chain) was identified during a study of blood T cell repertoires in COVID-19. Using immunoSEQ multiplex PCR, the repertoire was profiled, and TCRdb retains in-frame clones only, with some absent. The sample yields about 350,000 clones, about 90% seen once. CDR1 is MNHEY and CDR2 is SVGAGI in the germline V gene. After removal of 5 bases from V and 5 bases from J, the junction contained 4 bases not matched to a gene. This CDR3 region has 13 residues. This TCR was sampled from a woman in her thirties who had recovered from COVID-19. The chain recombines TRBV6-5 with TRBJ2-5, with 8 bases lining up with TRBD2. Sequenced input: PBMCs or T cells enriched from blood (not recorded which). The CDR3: CASSPRLAETQYF. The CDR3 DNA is TGTGCCAGCAGTCCGCGACTAGCGGAGACCCAGTACTTC.